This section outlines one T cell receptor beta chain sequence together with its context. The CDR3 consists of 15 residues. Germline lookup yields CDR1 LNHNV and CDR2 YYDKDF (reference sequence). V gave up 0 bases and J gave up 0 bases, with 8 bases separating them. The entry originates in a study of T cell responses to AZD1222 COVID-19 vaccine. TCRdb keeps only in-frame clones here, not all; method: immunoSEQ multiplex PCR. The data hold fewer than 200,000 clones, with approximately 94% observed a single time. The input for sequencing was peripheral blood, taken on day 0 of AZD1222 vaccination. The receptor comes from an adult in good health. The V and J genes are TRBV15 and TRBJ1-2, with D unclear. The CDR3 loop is CATSRDAVANYGYTF. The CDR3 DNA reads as TGTGCCACCAGCAGAGACGCCGTAGCTAACTATGGCTACACCTTC.